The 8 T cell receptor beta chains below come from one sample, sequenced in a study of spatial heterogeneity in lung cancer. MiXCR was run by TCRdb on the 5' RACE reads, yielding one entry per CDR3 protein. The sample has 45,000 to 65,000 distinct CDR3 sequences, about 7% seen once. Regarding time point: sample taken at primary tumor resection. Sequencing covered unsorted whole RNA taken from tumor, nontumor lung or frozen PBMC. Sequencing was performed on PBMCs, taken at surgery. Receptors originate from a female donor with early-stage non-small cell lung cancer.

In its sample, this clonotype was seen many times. CDR3 sequence: CASSSGLTEQETQYF. CDR3 DNA sequence: TGTGCCAGCAGTTCCGGACTTACAGAGCAAGAGACCCAGTACTTC. This chain joins TRBV12-3 or TRBV12-4 and TRBJ2-5; TRBD2 is a possible D gene (5 bases). The V gene lost 4 bases and the J gene lost 2 bases, with 14 bases spanning the gap. The CDR3 extends over 15 amino acids.

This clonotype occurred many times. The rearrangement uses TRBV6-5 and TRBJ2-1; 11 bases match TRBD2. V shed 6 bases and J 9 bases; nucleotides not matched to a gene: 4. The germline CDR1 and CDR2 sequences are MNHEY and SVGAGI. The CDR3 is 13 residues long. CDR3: CASSLAGGGEQFF. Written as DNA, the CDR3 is TGTGCCAGCAGCCTAGCGGGGGGAGGTGAGCAGTTCTTC.

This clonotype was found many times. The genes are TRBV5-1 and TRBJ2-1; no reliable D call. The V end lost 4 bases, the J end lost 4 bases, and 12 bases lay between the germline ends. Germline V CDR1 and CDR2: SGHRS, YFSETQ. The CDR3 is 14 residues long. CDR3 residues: CASSPAEVYNEQFF. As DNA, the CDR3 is TGCGCCAGCAGCCCGGCAGAGGTTTACAATGAGCAGTTCTTC.

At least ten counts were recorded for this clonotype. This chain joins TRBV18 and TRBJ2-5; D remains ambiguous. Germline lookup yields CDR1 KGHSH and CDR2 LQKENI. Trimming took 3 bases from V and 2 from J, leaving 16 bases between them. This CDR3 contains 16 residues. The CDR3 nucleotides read TGTGCCAGCTCACCGTTTCTTAGCAGCAAACAAGAGACCCAGTACTTC. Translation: CASSPFLSSKQETQYF. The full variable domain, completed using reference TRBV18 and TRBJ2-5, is NAGVMQNPRHLVRRRGQEARLRCSPMKGHSHVYWYRQLPEEGLKFMVYLQKENIIDESGMPKERFSAEFPKEGPSILRIQQVVRGDSAAYFCASSPFLSSKQETQYFGPGTRLLVL.

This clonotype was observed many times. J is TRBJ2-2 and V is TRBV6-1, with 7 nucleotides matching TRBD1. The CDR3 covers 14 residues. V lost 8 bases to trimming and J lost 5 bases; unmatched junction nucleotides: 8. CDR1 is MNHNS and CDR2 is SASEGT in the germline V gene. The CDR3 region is CASGRRTGTGELFF. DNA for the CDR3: TGTGCCAGCGGACGACGGACAGGTACCGGGGAGCTGTTTTTT.

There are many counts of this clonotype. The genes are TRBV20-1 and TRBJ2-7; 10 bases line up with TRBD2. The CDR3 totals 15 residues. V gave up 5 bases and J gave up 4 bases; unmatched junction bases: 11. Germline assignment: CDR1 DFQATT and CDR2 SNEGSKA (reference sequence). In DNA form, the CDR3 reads TGCAGTGCTCCCAGGGGTAGCGGGGGGAGATACGAGCAGTACTTC. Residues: CSAPRGSGGRYEQYF.

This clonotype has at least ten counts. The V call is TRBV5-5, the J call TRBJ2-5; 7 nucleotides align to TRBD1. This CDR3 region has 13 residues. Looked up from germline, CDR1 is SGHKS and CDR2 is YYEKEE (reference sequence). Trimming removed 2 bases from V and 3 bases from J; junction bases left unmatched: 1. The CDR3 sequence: CASSLGTEETQYF. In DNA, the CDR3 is TGTGCCAGCAGCTTAGGGACAGAAGAGACCCAGTACTTC.

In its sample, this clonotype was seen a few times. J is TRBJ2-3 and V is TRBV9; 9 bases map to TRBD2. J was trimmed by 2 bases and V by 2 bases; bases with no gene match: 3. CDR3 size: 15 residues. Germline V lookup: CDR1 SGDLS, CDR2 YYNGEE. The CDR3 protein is CASSVGGGDTDTQYF. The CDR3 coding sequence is TGTGCCAGCAGCGTTGGCGGGGGGGACACAGATACGCAGTATTTT.